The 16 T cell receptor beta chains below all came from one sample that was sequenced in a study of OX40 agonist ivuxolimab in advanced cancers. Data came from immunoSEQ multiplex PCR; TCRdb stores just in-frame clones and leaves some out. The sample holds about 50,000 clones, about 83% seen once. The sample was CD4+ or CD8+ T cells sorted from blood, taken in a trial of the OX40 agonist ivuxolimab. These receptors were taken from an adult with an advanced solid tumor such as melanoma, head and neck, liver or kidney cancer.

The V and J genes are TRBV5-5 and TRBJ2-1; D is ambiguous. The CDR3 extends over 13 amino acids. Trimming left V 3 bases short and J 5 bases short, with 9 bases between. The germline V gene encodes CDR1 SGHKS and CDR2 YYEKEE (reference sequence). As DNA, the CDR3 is TGTGCCAGCAGCTCCCGGGTGGACAATGAGCAGTTCTTC. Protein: CASSSRVDNEQFF.

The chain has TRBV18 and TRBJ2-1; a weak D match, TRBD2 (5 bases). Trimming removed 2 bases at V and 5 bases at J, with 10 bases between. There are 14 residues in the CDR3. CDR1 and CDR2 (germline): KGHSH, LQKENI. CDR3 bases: TGTGCCAGCTCACCAAGCGGACGACACAATGAGCAGTTCTTC. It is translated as CASSPSGRHNEQFF.

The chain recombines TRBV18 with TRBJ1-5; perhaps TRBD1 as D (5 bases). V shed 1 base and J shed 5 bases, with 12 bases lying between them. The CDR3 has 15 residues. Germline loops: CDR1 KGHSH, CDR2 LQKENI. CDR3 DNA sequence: TGTGCCAGCTCACCACTGGGCAGGGTCGATCAGCCCCAGCATTTT. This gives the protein CASSPLGRVDQPQHF.

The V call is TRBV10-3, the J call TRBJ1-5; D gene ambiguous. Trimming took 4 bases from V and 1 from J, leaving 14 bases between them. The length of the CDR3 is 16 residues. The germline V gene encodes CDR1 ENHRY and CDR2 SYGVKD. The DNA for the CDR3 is TGTGCCATCAGTGGGGAAATCCCCACGAGCAATCAGCCCCAGCATTTT. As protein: CAISGEIPTSNQPQHF.

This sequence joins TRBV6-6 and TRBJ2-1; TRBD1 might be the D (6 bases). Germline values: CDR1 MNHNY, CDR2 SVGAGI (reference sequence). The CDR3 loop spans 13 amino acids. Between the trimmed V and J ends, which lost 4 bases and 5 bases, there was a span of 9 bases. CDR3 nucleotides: TGTGCCAGCAGTTCCCGGACAGACAATGAGCAGTTCTTC. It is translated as CASSSRTDNEQFF.

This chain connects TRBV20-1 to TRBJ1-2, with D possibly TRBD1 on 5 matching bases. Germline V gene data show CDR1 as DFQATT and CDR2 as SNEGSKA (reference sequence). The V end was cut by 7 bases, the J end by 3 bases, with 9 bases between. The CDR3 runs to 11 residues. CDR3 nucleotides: TGCAGTGTTGGGACGGACTATGGCTACACCTTC. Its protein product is CSVGTDYGYTF.

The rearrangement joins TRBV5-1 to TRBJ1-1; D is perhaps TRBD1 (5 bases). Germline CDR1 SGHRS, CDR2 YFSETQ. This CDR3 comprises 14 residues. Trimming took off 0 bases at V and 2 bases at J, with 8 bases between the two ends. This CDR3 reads CASSLGGSNTEAFF. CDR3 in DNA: TGCGCCAGCAGCTTGGGGGGCTCTAACACTGAAGCTTTCTTT.

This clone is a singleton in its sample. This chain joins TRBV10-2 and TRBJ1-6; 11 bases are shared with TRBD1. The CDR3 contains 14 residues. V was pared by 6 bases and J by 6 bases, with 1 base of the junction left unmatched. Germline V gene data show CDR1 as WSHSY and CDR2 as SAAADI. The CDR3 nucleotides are TGCGCCAGCAGCGGGACAGGGGGTAATTCACCCCTCCACTTT. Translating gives CASSGTGGNSPLHF.

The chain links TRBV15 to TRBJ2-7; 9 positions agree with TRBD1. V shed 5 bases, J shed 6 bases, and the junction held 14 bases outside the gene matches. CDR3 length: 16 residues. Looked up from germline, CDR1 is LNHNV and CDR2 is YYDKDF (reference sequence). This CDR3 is CATSGYGWGQGSEQYF. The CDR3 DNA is TGTGCCACCAGCGGCTACGGGTGGGGACAGGGCTCCGAGCAGTACTTC. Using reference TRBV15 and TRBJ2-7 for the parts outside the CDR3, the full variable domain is DAMVIQNPRYQVTQFGKPVTLSCSQTLNHNVMYWYQQKSSQAPKLLFHYYDKDFNNEADTPDNFQSRRPNTSFCFLDIRSPGLGDTAMYLCATSGYGWGQGSEQYFGPGTRLTVT.

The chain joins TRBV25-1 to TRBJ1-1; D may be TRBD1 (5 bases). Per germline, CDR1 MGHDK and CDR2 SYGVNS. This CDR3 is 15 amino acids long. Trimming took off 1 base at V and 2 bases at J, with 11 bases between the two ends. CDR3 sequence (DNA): TGTGCCAGCAGTGAATGGTCCAGGGCCAACACTGAAGCTTTCTTT. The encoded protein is CASSEWSRANTEAFF.

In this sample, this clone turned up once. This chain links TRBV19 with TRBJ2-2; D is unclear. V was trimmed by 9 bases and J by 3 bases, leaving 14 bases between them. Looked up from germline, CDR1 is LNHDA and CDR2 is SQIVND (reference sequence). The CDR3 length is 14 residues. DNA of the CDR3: TGTGCCAGCGCCCAGGTGGCTGACACCGGGGAGCTGTTTTTT. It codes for CASAQVADTGELFF.

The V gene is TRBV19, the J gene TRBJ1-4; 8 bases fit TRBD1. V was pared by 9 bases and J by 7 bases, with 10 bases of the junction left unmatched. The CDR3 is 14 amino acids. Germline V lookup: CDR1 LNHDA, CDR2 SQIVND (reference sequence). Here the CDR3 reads CASAWGQAGEKLFF. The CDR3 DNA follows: TGTGCCAGCGCCTGGGGACAGGCGGGTGAAAAACTGTTTTTT.

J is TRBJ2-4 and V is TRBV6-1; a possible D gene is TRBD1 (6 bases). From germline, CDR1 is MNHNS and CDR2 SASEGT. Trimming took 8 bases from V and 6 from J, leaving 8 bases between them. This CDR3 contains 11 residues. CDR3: CASEGVNIQYF. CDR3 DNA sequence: TGTGCCAGCGAGGGGGTAAACATTCAGTACTTC.

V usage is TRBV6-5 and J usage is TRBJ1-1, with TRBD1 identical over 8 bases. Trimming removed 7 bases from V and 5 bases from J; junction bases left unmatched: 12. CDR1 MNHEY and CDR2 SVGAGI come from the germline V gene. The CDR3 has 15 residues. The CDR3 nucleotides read TGTGCCAGCACCAAGGCCCGTCACAGGGGGACTGAAGCTTTCTTT. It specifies CASTKARHRGTEAFF.

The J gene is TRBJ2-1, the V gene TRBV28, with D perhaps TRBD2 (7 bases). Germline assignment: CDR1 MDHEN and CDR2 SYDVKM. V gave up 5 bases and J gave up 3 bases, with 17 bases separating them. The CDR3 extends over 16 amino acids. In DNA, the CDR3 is TGTGCCAGCAGTCCCAGGGGAGGGATGGGCTACAATGAGCAGTTCTTC. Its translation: CASSPRGGMGYNEQFF.

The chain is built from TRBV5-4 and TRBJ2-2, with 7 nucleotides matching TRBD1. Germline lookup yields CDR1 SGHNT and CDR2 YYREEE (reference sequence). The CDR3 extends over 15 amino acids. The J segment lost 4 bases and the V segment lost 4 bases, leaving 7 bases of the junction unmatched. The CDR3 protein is CASSRWDSGTGELFF. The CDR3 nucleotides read TGTGCCAGCAGCAGGTGGGACAGTGGCACCGGGGAGCTGTTTTTT.